This TCR beta chain was recorded in a study of memory CD4+ T cells and cytomegalovirus serostatus. Study at large: This sample comes from healthy Belgian adults, fewer than ten CMV seropositive, approximately 24 seronegative. Overall study findings and caveats: Of approximately 150 reported CMV TCRbeta sequences, just over 65 were found in memory CD4+ repertoires. Repertoires predicted CMV serostatus with median bootstrapped AUC of around 0.96.

Repertoires were generated with immunoSEQ multiplex PCR, while TCRdb's copy carries only in-frame clones and drops some. The sample contains 48,000 or so clones, roughly 73% of which appear only once. In its sample, this clone was seen a few times. As yet, its antigen is unknown. The sort gate was single viable CD3+CD4+CD8-CD45RO+ cells for memory CD4+ T cells. After thawing, CD4+ T cells were positively selected. Germline V gene sequence: CDR1 PRHDT, CDR2 FYEKMQ (reference sequence). Trimming removed 2 bases from V and 3 bases from J, with 11 bases in between. The CDR3 has 15 amino acids. The V and J genes are TRBV13 and TRBJ1-5, with a tentative D call TRBD1 (5 bases). The sequenced sample consisted of memory CD4+ T cells from blood. The receptor comes from an adult in good health and CMV-seronegative. In nucleotides, the CDR3 is TGTGCCAGCAGCTTAAGCAGGGAGGTCAATCAGCCCCAGCATTTT. It translates to CASSLSREVNQPQHF.